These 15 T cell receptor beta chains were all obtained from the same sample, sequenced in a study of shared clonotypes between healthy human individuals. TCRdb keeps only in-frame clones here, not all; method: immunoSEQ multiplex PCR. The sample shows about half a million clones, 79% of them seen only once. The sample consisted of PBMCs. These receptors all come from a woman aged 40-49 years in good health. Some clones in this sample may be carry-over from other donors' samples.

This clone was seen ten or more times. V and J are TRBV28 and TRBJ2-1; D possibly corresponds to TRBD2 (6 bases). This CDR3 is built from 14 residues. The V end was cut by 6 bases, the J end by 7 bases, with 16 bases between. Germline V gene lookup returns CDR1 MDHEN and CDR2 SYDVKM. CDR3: CASSRPGGVNEQFF. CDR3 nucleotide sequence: TGTGCCAGCAGCCGCCCCGGAGGGGTGAATGAGCAGTTCTTC.

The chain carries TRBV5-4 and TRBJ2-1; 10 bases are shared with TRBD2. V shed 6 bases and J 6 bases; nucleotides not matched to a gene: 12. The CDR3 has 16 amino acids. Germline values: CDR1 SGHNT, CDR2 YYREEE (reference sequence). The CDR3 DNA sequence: TGTGCCAGCACCGCTCCCAGCGGGAGGGCCCTCAATGAGCAGTTCTTC. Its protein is CASTAPSGRALNEQFF.

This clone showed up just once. CDR3 in amino acids: CASSYFPTGVHTDTQYF. CDR3 sequence (DNA): TGTGCCAGCAGCTACTTCCCGACAGGGGTCCACACAGATACGCAGTATTTT. This chain joins TRBV7-9 and TRBJ2-3; 8 bases are a match to TRBD1. Germline CDR1 reads SEHNR; CDR2 reads FQNEAQ (reference sequence). The J segment lost 2 bases and the V segment lost 4 bases, leaving 11 bases of the junction unmatched. The CDR3 runs 17 residues.

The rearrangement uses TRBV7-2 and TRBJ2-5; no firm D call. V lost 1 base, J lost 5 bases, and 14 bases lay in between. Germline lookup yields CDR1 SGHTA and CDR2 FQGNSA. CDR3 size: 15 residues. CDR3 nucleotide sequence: TGTGCCAGCAGCTTAGACGCCAGGTTTTACGAGACCCAGTACTTC. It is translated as CASSLDARFYETQYF.

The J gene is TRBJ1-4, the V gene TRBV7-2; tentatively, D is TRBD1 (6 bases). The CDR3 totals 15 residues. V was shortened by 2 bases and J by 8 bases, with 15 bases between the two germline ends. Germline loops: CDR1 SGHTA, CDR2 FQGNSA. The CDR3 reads CASSLYSGVQEKLFF. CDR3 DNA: TGTGCCAGCAGCTTATACTCAGGGGTACAGGAAAAACTGTTTTTT.

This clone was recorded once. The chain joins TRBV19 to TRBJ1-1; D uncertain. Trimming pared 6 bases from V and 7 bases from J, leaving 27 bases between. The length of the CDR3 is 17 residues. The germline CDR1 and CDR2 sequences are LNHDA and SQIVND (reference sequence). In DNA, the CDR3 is TGTGCCAGTAGCACCCCGTTAGGCCACCAGGCTGTCGGTGAAGCTTTCTTT. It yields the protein CASSTPLGHQAVGEAFF.

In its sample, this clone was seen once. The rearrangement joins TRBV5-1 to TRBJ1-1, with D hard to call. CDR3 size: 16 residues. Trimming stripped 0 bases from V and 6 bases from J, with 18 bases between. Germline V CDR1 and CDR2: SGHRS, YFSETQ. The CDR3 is CASSLVADLTAAEAFF. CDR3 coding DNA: TGCGCCAGCAGCTTGGTGGCAGACCTAACGGCCGCTGAAGCTTTCTTT.

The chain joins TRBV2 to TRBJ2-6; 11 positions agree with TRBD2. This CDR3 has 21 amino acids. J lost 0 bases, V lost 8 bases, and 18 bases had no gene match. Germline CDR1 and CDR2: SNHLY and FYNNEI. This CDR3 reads CASDRGGLAGGRSSGANVLTF. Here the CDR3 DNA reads TGTGCCAGCGACCGCGGGGGTCTAGCGGGAGGTCGTAGCTCTGGGGCCAACGTCCTGACTTTC.

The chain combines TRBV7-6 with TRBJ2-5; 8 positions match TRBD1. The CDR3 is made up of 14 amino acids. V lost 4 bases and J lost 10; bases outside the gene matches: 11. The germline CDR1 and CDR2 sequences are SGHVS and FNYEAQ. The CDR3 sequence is CASSSRQGSEDQYF. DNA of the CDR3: TGTGCCAGCAGCTCCCGACAGGGGAGCGAGGACCAGTACTTC.

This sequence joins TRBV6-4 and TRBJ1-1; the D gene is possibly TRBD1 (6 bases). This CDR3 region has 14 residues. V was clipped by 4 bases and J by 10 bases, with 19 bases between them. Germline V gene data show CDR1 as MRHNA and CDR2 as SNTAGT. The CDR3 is CASSVTGGAPAAFF. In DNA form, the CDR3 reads TGTGCCAGCAGTGTGACAGGTGGGGCCCCGGCAGCTTTCTTT.

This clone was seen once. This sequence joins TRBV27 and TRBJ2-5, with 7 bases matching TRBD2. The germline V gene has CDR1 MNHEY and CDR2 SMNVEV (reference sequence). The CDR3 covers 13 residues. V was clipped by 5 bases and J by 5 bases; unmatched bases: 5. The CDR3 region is CASSRLARETQYF. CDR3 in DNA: TGTGCCAGCAGTCGACTAGCCCGGGAGACCCAGTACTTC.

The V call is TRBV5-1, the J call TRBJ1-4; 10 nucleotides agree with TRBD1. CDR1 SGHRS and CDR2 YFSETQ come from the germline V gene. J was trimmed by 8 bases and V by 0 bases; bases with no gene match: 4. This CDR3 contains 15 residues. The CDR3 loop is CASSLGQGAGEKLFF. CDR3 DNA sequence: TGCGCCAGCAGCTTGGGACAGGGGGCCGGGGAAAAACTGTTTTTT.

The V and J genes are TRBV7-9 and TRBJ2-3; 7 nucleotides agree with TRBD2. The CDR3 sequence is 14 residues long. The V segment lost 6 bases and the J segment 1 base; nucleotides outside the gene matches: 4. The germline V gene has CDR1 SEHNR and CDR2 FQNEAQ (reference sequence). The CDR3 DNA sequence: TGTGCCAGCAGACGGGCGGGGGGCACAGATACGCAGTATTTT. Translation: CASRRAGGTDTQYF. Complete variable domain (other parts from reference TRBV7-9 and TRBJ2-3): DTGVSQNPRHKITKRGQNVTFRCDPISEHNRLYWYRQTLGQGPEFLTYFQNEAQLEKSRLLSDRFSAERPKGSFSTLEIQRTEQGDSAMYLCASRRAGGTDTQYFGPGTRLTVL.

Here the CDR3 reads CASSRQGANVLTF. Here the CDR3 DNA reads TGTGCCAGCAGTCGACAGGGGGCCAACGTCCTGACTTTC. V usage is TRBV28 and J usage is TRBJ2-6, with D possibly TRBD1 on 5 matching bases. The CDR3 has 13 residues. The V end lost 5 bases, the J end lost 4 bases, and 6 bases lay between the germline ends. The germline gives CDR1 MDHEN, CDR2 SYDVKM.

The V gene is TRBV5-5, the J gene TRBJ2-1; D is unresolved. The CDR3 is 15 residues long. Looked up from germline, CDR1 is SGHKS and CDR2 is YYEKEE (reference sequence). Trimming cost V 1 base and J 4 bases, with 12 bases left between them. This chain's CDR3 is CASSLSGLGYNEQFF. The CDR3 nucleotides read TGTGCCAGCAGCTTGTCCGGGCTTGGGTACAATGAGCAGTTCTTC.